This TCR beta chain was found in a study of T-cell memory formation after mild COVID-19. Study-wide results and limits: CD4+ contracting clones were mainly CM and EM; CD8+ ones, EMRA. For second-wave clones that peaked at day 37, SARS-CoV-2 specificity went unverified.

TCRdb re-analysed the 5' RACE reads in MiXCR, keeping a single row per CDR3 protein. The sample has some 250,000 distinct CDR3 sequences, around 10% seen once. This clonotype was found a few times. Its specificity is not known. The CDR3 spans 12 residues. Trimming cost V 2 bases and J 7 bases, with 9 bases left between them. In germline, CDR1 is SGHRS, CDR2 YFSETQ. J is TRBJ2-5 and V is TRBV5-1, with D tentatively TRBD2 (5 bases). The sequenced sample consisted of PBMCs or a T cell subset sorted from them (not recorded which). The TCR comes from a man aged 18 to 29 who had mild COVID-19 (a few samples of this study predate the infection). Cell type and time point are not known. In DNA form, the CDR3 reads TGCGCCAGCAGCTTTTCAAGCGGGACCCAGTACTTC. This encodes CASSFSSGTQYF.